Listed below are T cell receptor beta chains from one sample, sequenced in a study of T cell changes during pregnancy in multiple sclerosis. The data were produced by immunoSEQ multiplex PCR, yet TCRdb's version contains in-frame clones alone and is incomplete. In the table there are around 50,000 clones, roughly 90% of which are singletons. The source material was CD4+ T cells from peripheral blood mononuclear cells, sampled after pregnancy. The receptors stem from a female donor with multiple sclerosis, enrolled in a pregnancy study. CDR3s include the opening cysteine and the closing phenylalanine or tryptophan.

j_call,v_call,cdr3_aa
TRBJ1-6,TRBV5-4,CASSLLGGGRGSPLHF
TRBJ1-2,TRBV15,CATSRERVYNYGYTF
TRBJ1-5,TRBV18,CASSPEGNQPQHF
TRBJ1-2,TRBV7-9,CASSLGGQGQGYTF
TRBJ1-2,TRBV19,CASSQGLSNYGYTF
TRBJ2-1,TRBV19,CASSSPRLAGTNDEQFF
TRBJ2-6,TRBV7-2,CASRQAPGSGANVLTF
TRBJ1-1,TRBV5-4,CASREANMNTEAFF
TRBJ2-5,TRBV7-7,CASSLRGTKETQYF
TRBJ2-7,TRBV7-2,CASTVDRAHYEQYF
TRBJ1-2,TRBV29-1,CSVEEGLLSNYGYTF
TRBJ1-2,TRBV19,CASSTYAGGDNYGYTF
TRBJ1-2,TRBV6-5,CASLGTDNYGYTF
TRBJ1-3,TRBV27,CASRITGSSGNTIYF
TRBJ2-1,TRBV11-2,CASRLAFRDRVGREQFF
TRBJ1-1,TRBV7-3,CASSPTPSHTEAFF
TRBJ1-1,TRBV7-9,CASSLVGVEAFF
TRBJ2-5,TRBV5-5,CASRVGPTSGGSGTQYF
TRBJ1-3,TRBV6-5,CASSTGALGNTIYF
TRBJ2-1,TRBV15,CATSRAQRGSSYNEQFF
TRBJ1-2,TRBV18,CASSPAGGTTTTNYGYTF
TRBJ1-2,TRBV5-6,CASSLGQGARGYTF
TRBJ1-1,TRBV7-2,CASSKGVNTEAFF
TRBJ2-7,TRBV27,CASSFTGMSSYEQYF
TRBJ2-2,TRBV2,CASSVQFGELFF
TRBJ1-2,TRBV9,CASSVASGSKDGYTF
TRBJ1-1,TRBV6-1,CASSVGQGTEAFF
TRBJ1-1,TRBV30,CAWSPGENTEAFF
TRBJ1-4,TRBV18,CASSPSAPNEKLFF
TRBJ1-2,TRBV5-4,CASSFLGENYGYTF
TRBJ1-1,TRBV4-3,CASSHRAPSDTEAFF
TRBJ2-2,TRBV15,CATSLGLAGGPGTGELFF
TRBJ1-2,TRBV6-5,CASTRDSNYGYTF
TRBJ2-7,TRBV7-2,CASSQNPFERGTYEQYF
TRBJ2-1,TRBV27,CASTRRPSYNEQFF
TRBJ1-2,TRBV4-2,CASSQVGQGALIYGYTF
TRBJ2-7,TRBV19,CASSISRGAEYEQYF
TRBJ1-2,TRBV14,CASSQVGSYGYTF
TRBJ2-6,TRBV19,CASSARDRVSGANVLTF
TRBJ2-1,TRBV10-3,CAISLGQGTNEQFF
TRBJ2-5,TRBV6-1,CASSERAGGPDQYF
TRBJ2-5,TRBV7-8,CASSSDRVPYF
TRBJ1-5,TRBV18,CASSTGQGGQPQHF
TRBJ1-2,TRBV25-1,CASSERPGQNGYTF
TRBJ2-7,TRBV2,CASSEMKQGSYEQYF
TRBJ1-1,TRBV5-6,CASSRLLEAFF
TRBJ1-6,TRBV7-2,CASSALRTENSPLHF
TRBJ2-7,TRBV6-5,CASSRDTGRTYEQYF
TRBJ2-7,TRBV2,CASSEFAGTNYEQYF
TRBJ2-3,TRBV5-4,CATTSGGLTDTQYF
TRBJ1-5,TRBV19,CASTMTGSNQPQHF
TRBJ2-1,TRBV4-1,CASSDGLAGVYYNEQFF
TRBJ1-2,TRBV4-2,CASSQSRGQGGPAYYGYTF
TRBJ2-2,TRBV4-3,CASSQATSGGAGELFF
TRBJ1-4,TRBV25-1,CASSEYQGGEKLFF
TRBJ2-7,TRBV6-6,CASSYAGGLYEQYF
TRBJ1-5,TRBV4-1,CASSQDFTGGRSNQPQHF
TRBJ1-2,TRBV6-6,CASSPGTGVYGYTF
TRBJ2-7,TRBV7-2,CASSLVGGIYEQYF